These T cell receptor beta chains were read from a single sample in a study of blood T cells in healthy people across ages. TCRdb analysed the 5' RACE reads with MiXCR anew, one entry per CDR3 protein. The sample consists of roughly 1,700,000 distinct CDR3 sequences, roughly 28% of them appearing once. What was sequenced was blood. The receptors originated from a woman aged 25 to 39 in good health. Both conserved end residues are part of each CDR3. D genes are given only for firm matches. Expanded clones are given a class, and other clones once, few, many or no size at all.

abundance	len	d_gene	v_gene	j_gene	CDR3aa	CDR3nt
.	15	.	TRBV5-1	TRBJ2-5	CASSPATEGVETQYF	TGCGCCAGCAGCCCGGCGACAGAGGGAGTAGAGACCCAGTACTTC
few	15	.	TRBV28	TRBJ2-5	CASSFHGGLQETQYF	TGTGCCAGCAGTTTTCACGGGGGCCTGCAAGAGACCCAGTACTTC
.	14	.	TRBV20-1	TRBJ2-7	CSASRVRGAIEQYF	TGCAGTGCTAGCCGTGTCCGGGGAGCGATCGAGCAGTACTTC
many	17	.	TRBV6-2/TRBV6-3	TRBJ2-7	CASSYSSGGRASYEQYF	TGTGCCAGCAGTTACTCGAGTGGAGGTCGCGCGTCCTACGAGCAGTACTTC
.	13	.	TRBV19	TRBJ1-4	CASSWGANEKLFF	TGTGCCAGTAGCTGGGGGGCGAATGAAAAACTGTTTTTT
.	14	.	TRBV6-1	TRBJ2-5	CASTGQPSYNEQYF	TGTGCCAGCACCGGACAGCCCTCCTACAATGAGCAGTACTTC
few	13	.	TRBV30	TRBJ1-5	CAWNKGPNQPQHF	TGTGCCTGGAATAAGGGACCGAATCAGCCCCAGCATTTT
.	15	TRBD2	TRBV10-3	TRBJ2-5	CAISDSGGGQETQYF	TGTGCCATCAGTGACAGCGGGGGGGGTCAAGAGACCCAGTACTTC
few	14	.	TRBV12-5	TRBJ1-5	CASGLTQGLEPQHF	TGTGCTAGTGGTTTGACGCAGGGTCTTGAGCCCCAGCATTTT
few	15	.	TRBV3-1	TRBJ2-3	CASSQEISGGDTQYF	TGTGCCAGCAGCCAAGAGATATCAGGAGGAGATACGCAGTATTTT
.	15	.	TRBV7-2	TRBJ2-5	CASTSAGEVQETQYF	TGTGCCAGCACCTCCGCCGGGGAGGTCCAAGAGACCCAGTACTTC
.	15	.	TRBV14	TRBJ1-6	CASSQNGQGRSPLHF	TGTGCCAGCAGCCAAAATGGTCAGGGAAGATCACCCCTCCACTTT
many	11	.	TRBV12-3/TRBV12-4	TRBJ2-5	CASSLAETQYF	TGTGCCAGCAGCTTAGCAGAGACCCAGTACTTC
.	16	.	TRBV2	TRBJ2-5	CASSPAGLLSQETQYF	TGTGCCAGCAGTCCTGCTGGGCTCCTTTCCCAAGAGACCCAGTACTTC
.	13	.	TRBV5-1	TRBJ2-1	CASSVISGDEQFF	TGCGCCAGCAGTGTAATAAGTGGGGATGAGCAGTTCTTC
many	15	.	TRBV5-1	TRBJ2-7	CASSLTRGDPSEQYF	TGCGCCAGCAGCTTGACAAGGGGCGACCCCAGCGAGCAGTACTTC
many	12	TRBD1	TRBV12-3/TRBV12-4	TRBJ2-5	CAIQTGRETQYF	TGTGCCATCCAGACAGGGAGAGAGACCCAGTACTTC
.	12	.	TRBV3-1	TRBJ2-1	CASSRGQGVEFF	TGTGCCAGCAGCCGAGGTCAGGGAGTAGAGTTCTTC
few	14	.	TRBV20-1	TRBJ1-2	CSASAPTENYGYTF	TGCAGTGCCAGTGCCCCGACCGAGAACTATGGCTACACCTTC
few	14	.	TRBV12-5	TRBJ2-1	CASSMRPLYNEQFF	TGTGCTAGTAGTATGCGGCCCCTTTACAATGAGCAGTTCTTC
.	10	.	TRBV29-1	TRBJ1-1	CSVEDWLAFF	TGCAGCGTTGAAGATTGGTTAGCTTTCTTT
many	12	.	TRBV29-1	TRBJ1-3	CSVGGSGNTIYF	TGCAGCGTTGGGGGCTCTGGAAACACCATATATTTT